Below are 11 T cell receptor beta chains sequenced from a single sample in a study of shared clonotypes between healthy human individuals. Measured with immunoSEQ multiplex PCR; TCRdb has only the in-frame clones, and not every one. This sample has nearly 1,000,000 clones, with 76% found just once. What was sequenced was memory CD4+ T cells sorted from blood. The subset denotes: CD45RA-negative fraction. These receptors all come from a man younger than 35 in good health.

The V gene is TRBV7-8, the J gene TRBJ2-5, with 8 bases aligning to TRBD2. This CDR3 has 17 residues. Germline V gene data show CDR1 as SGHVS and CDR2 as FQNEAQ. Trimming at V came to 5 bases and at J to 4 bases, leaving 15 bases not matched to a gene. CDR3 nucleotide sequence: TGTGCCAGCAGCCGCGAGACTAGCGTGAGAGTTTTAGAGACCCAGTACTTC. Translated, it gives CASSRETSVRVLETQYF.

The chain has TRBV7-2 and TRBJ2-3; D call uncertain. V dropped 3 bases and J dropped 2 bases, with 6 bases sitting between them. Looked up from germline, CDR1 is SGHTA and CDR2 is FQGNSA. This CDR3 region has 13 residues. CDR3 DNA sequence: TGTGCCAGCAGCTTCAAGTTCACAGATACGCAGTATTTT. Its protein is CASSFKFTDTQYF.

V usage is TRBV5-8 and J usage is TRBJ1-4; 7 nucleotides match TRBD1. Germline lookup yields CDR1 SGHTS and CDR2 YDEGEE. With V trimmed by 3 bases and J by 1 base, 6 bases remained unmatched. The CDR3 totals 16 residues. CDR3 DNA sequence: TGTGCCAGCAGCTCGGAAGGGGGCTTAACTAATGAAAAACTGTTTTTT. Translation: CASSSEGGLTNEKLFF.

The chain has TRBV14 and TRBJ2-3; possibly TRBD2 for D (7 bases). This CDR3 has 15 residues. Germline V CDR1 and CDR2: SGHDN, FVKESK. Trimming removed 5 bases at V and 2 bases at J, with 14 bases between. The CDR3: CASSALAGATDTQYF. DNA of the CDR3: TGTGCCAGCAGCGCCCTGGCGGGGGCCACAGATACGCAGTATTTT.

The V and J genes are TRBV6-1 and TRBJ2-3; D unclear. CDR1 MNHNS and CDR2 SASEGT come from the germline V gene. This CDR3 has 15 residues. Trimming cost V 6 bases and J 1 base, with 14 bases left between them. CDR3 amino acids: CASRSRPVGTDTQYF. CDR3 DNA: TGTGCCAGCAGATCAAGACCGGTTGGCACAGATACGCAGTATTTT.

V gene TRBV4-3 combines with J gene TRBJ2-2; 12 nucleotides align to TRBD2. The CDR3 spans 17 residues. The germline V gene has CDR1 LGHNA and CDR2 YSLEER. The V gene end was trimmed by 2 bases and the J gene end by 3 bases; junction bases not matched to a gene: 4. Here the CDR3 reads CASSQKGLAGYTGELFF. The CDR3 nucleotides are TGCGCCAGCAGCCAAAAGGGACTAGCGGGTTACACCGGGGAGCTGTTTTTT.

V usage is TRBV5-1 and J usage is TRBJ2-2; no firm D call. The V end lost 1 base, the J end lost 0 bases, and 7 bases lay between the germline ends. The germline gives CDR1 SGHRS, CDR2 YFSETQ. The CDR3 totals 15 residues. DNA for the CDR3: TGCGCCAGCAGCTTGTTAGAGTCGAACACCGGGGAGCTGTTTTTT. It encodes CASSLLESNTGELFF.

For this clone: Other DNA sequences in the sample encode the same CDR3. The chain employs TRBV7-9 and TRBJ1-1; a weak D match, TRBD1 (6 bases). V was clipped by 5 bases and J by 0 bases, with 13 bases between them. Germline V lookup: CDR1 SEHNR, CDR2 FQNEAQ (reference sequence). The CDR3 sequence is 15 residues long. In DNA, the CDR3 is TGTGCCAGCAGCCCCCGGGGGGGCATGAACACTGAAGCTTTCTTT. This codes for CASSPRGGMNTEAFF. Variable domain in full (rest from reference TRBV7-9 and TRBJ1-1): DTGVSQNPRHKITKRGQNVTFRCDPISEHNRLYWYRQTLGQGPEFLTYFQNEAQLEKSRLLSDRFSAERPKGSFSTLEIQRTEQGDSAMYLCASSPRGGMNTEAFFGQGTRLTVV.

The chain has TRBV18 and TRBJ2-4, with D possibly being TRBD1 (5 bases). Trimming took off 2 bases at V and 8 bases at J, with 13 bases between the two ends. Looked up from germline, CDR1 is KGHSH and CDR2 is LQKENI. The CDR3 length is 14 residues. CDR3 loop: CASSPLSRVDIQYF. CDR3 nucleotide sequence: TGTGCCAGCTCACCATTGTCCAGGGTGGACATTCAGTACTTC.

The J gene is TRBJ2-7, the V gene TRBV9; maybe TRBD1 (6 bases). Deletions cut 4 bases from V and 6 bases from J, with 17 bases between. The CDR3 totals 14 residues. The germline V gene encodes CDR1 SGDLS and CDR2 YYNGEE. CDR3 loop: CASSLRDTGGEQYF. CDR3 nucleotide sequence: TGTGCCAGCAGCCTCCGGGACACTGGGGGCGAGCAGTACTTC.

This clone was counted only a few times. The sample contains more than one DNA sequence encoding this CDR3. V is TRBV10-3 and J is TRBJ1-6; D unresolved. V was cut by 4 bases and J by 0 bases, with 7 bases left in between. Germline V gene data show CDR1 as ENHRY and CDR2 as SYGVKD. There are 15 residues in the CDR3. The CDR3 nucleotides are TGTGCCATCAGTGCCGGGAGCTCCTATAATTCACCCCTCCACTTT. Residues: CAISAGSSYNSPLHF.